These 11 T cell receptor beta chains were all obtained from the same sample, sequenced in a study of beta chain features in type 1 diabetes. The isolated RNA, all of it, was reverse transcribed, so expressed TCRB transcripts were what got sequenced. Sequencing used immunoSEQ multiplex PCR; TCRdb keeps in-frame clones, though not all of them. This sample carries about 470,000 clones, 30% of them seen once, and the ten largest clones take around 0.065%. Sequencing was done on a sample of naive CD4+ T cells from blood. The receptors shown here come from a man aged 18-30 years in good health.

The CDR3 loop is CASSWPEGSDTQYF. CDR3 sequence (DNA): TGTGCCAGCAGCTGGCCGGAAGGGTCGGATACGCAGTATTTT. The chain is built from TRBV5-6 and TRBJ2-3; D not certain. V lost 3 bases and J lost 6, with 14 bases in between. Germline values: CDR1 SGHDT, CDR2 YYEEEE. The CDR3 length is 14 residues.

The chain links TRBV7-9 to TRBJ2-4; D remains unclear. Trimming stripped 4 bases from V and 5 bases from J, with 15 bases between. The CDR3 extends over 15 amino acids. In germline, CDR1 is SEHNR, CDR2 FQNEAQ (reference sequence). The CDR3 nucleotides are TGTGCCAGCAGCTCCACGAACCAGAACCAAAACATTCAGTACTTC. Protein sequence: CASSSTNQNQNIQYF.

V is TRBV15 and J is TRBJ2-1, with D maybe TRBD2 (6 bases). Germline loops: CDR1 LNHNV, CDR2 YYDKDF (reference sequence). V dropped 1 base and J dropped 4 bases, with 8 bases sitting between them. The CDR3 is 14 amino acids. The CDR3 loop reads CATSRGAGYNEQFF. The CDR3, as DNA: TGTGCCACCAGCAGAGGGGCGGGATACAATGAGCAGTTCTTC.

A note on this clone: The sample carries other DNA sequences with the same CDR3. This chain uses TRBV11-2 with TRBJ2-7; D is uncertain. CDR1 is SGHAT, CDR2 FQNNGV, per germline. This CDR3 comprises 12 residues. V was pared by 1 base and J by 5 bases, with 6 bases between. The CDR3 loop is CASSLAGHEQYF. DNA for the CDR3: TGTGCCAGCAGCTTAGCTGGGCACGAGCAGTACTTC.

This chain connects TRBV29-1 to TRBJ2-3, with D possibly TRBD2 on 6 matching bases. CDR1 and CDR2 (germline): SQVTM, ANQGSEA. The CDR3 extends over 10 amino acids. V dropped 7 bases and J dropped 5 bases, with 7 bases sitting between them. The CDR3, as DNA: TGCAGCGGGGGGGAAGATACGCAGTATTTT. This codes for CSGGEDTQYF.

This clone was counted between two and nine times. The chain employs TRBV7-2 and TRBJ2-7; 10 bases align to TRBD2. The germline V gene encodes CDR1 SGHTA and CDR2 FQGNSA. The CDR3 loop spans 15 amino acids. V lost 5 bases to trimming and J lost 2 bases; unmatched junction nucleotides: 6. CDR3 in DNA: TGTGCCAGCAGCGAGGCTAGCGGGAGAGCCTACGAGCAGTACTTC. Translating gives CASSEASGRAYEQYF.

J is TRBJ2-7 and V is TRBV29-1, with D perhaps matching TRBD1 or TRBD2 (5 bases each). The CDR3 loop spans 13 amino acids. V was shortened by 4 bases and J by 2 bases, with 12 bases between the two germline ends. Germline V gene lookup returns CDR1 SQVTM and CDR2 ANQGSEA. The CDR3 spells CSVADGAPYEQYF. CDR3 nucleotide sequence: TGCAGCGTTGCGGACGGGGCGCCCTACGAGCAGTACTTC.

The chain's CDR3 is CASSQHTGTSGSRYNEQFF. The CDR3 region has the DNA TGCGCCAGCAGCCAACACACCGGGACTAGCGGGAGTAGGTACAATGAGCAGTTCTTC. The chain links TRBV4-1 to TRBJ2-1; 14 nucleotides line up with TRBD2. The germline V gene has CDR1 MGHRA and CDR2 YSYEKL. V shed 2 bases, J shed 4 bases, and the junction held 10 bases outside the gene matches. This CDR3 contains 19 residues.

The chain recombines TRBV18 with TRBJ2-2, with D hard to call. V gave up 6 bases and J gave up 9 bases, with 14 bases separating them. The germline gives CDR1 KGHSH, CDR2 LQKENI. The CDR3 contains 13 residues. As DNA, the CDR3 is TGTGCCAGCTCGAACGACGGCCCCCGGGAGCTGTTTTTT. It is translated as CASSNDGPRELFF. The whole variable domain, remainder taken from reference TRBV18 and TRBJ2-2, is NAGVMQNPRHLVRRRGQEARLRCSPMKGHSHVYWYRQLPEEGLKFMVYLQKENIIDESGMPKERFSAEFPKEGPSILRIQQVVRGDSAAYFCASSNDGPRELFFGEGSRLTVL.

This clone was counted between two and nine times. The CDR3 here is CASTQLVSADTQYF. The CDR3, as DNA: TGTGCCAGCACCCAACTAGTTTCCGCAGATACGCAGTATTTT. This chain joins TRBV9 and TRBJ2-3; D perhaps matches TRBD2 (5 bases). The CDR3 spans 14 residues. Trimming pared 6 bases from V and 4 bases from J, leaving 15 bases between. Germline CDR1 and CDR2: SGDLS and YYNGEE.

Here the CDR3 DNA reads TGTGCCAGCAGCCAAGAGGGACAGAGTGGTGCGGATACGCAGTATTTT. It is translated as CASSQEGQSGADTQYF. The chain recombines TRBV4-2 with TRBJ2-3; 7 bases match TRBD1. With 0 bases clipped from V and 6 bases from J, the junction kept 9 bases outside the gene matches. Germline values: CDR1 LGHNA, CDR2 YNFKEQ. CDR3 size: 16 residues.